This TCR beta chain emerged from a study of cytomegalovirus exposure and HLA in healthy donors. Some clones are missing from TCRdb's copy, which holds only in-frame ones; the method was immunoSEQ multiplex PCR. The sample holds some 140,000 clones; around 84% are singletons and the top ten take 2% to 2.5%. The CDR3 runs to 15 residues. V lost 5 bases to trimming and J lost 8 bases; unmatched junction nucleotides: 11. Germline V lookup: CDR1 MDHEN, CDR2 SYDVKM. Study outcomes and limitations: A later analysis found first-cohort TCR clusters tended to co-occur in the 90 to 150 validation repertoires. The study put some 150 TCR beta chains on its list as cytomegalovirus-associated. Rarity marked most TCR sequences, yet some public TCRs occurred in many donors.

With regard to this clone: Its antigen is not known.

The rearrangement uses TRBV28 and TRBJ1-2; 10 bases match TRBD1. The source of this sequence is a human donor in good health. Material: PBMCs. CDR3 coding DNA: TGTGCCAGCAGTACCCCCGGGACAGGGGTAGGGGGCTACACCTTC. It specifies CASSTPGTGVGGYTF.